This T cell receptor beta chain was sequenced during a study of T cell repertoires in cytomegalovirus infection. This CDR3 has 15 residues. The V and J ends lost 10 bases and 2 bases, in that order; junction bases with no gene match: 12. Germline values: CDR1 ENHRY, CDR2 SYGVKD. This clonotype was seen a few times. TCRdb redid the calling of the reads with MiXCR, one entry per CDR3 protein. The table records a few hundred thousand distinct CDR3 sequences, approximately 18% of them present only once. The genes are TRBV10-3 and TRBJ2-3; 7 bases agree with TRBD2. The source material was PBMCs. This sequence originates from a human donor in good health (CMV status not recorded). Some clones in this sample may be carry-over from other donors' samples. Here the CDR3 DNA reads TGTGCCACCCGGGGGGACGGAGCGAACACAGATACGCAGTATTTT. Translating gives CATRGDGANTDTQYF.